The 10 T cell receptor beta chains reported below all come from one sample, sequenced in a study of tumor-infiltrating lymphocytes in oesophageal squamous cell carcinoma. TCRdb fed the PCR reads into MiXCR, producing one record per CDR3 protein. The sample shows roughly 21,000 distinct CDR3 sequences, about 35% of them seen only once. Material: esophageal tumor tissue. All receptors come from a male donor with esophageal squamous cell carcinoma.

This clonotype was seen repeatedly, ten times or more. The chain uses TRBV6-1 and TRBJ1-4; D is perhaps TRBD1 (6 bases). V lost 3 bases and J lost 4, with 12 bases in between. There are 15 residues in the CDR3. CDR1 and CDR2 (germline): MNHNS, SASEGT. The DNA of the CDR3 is TGTGCCAGCAGTGAGCCTGGGGGCTTTAATGAAAAACTGTTTTTT. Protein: CASSEPGGFNEKLFF.

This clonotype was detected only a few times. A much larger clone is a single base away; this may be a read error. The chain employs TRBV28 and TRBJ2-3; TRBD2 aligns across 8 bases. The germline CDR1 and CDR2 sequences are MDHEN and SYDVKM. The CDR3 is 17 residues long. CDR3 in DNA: TGTGCCGGCAGTCTTATAGGACTAGCAGCCCTCACAGATACGCAGTATTTT. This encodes CAGSLIGLAALTDTQYF. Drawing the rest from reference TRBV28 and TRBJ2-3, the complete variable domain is DVKVTQSSRYLVKRTGEKVFLECVQDMDHENMFWYRQDPGLGLRLIYFSYDVKMKEKGDIPEGYSVSREKKERFSLILESASTNQTSMYLCAGSLIGLAALTDTQYFGPGTRLTVL.

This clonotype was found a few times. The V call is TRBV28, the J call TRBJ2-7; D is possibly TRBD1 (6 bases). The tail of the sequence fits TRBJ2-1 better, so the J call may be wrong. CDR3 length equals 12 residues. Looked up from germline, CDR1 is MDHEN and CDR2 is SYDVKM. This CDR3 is CASRQGSYEQFF. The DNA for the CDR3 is TGTGCCAGCAGACAGGGCTCCTACGAGCAGTTCTTC.

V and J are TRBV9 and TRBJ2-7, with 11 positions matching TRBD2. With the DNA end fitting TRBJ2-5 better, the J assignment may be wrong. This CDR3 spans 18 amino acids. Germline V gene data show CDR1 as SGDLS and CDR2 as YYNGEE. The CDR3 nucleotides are TGTGCCAGCAGCGTAGGAGGGATAGCGGGAGGGCCGGGGGAGACCCAGTACTTC. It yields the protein CASSVGGIAGGPGETQYF.

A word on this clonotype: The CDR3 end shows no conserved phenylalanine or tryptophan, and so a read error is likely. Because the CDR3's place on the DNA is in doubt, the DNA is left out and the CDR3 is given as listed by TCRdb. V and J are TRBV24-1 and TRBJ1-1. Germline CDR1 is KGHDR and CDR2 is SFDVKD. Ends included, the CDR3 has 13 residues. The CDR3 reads CATVTGEATPSVR.

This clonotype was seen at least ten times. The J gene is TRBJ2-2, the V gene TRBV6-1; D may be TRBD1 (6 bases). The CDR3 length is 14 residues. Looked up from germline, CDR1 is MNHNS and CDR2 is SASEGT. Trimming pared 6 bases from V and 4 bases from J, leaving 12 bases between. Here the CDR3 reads CASRDSYFTGELFF. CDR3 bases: TGTGCCAGCAGGGACAGTTACTTCACCGGGGAGCTGTTTTTT.

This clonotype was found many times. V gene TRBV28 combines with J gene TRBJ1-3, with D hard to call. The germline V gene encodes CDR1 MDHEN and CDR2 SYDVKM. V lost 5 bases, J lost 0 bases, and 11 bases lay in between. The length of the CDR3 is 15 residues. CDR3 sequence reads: CASSTEAGSGNTIYF. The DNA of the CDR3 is TGTGCCAGCAGTACCGAGGCGGGCTCTGGAAACACCATATATTTT.

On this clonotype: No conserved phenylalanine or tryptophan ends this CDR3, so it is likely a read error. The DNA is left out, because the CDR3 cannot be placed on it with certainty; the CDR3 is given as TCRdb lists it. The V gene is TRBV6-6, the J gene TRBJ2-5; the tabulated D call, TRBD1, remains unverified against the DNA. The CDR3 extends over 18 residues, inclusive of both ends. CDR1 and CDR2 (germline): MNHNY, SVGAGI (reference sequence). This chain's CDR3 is CASSYSGGSGAYGYTFGS.

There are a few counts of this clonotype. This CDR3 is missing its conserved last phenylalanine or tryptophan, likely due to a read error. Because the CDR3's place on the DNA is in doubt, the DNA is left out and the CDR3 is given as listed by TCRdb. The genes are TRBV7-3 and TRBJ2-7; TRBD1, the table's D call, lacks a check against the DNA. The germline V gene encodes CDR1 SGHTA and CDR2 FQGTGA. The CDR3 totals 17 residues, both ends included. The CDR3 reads CASSSTGTGYNGYTFGS.

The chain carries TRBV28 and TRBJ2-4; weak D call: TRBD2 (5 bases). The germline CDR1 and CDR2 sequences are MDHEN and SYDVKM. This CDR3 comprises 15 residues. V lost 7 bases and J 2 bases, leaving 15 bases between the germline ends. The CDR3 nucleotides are TGTGCCAGCACCCCTGCGGCGGGTTCCAAAAACATTCAGTACTTC. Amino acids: CASTPAAGSKNIQYF.